Below, 9 T cell receptor beta chains from the same sample are listed, as sequenced in a study of cytomegalovirus exposure and HLA in healthy donors. Data came from immunoSEQ multiplex PCR; TCRdb stores just in-frame clones and leaves some out. The profile shows about 72,000 clones, 94% of them singletons. Material: PBMCs. These TCRs come from a woman aged 18-29 years in good health and CMV-seronegative.

The chain uses TRBV4-1 and TRBJ1-1, with 10 nucleotides matching TRBD1. The J segment lost 3 bases and the V segment lost 3 bases, leaving 4 bases of the junction unmatched. Germline V CDR1 and CDR2: MGHRA, YSYEKL. This CDR3 spans 15 amino acids. DNA for the CDR3: TGCGCCAGCAGCCAGACAGGGGGCGGGGACACTGAAGCTTTCTTT. Amino acid sequence: CASSQTGGGDTEAFF.

This sequence joins TRBV6-1 and TRBJ2-7, with 7 bases matching TRBD1. The germline V gene encodes CDR1 MNHNS and CDR2 SASEGT. This CDR3 is 13 amino acids long. Losses at the gene ends were 7 bases for V and 3 bases for J; bases not matched to a gene: 6. As DNA, the CDR3 is TGTGCCAGCATTAAAGCAGGGGGCTACGAGCAGTACTTC. It yields the protein CASIKAGGYEQYF.

This rearrangement joins TRBV2 to TRBJ1-3; 10 nucleotides line up with TRBD1. V trimming: 7 bases; J trimming: 3 bases; junction bases outside the gene matches: 6. The germline V gene encodes CDR1 SNHLY and CDR2 FYNNEI. This CDR3 is built from 15 residues. This CDR3 reads CASNSGQGRGNTIYF. In DNA, the CDR3 is TGTGCCAGCAATTCGGGACAGGGGCGTGGAAACACCATATATTTT.

Concerning this clone itself: Other DNA sequences in this sample translate to the same CDR3. The chain uses TRBV27 and TRBJ1-2; D might be TRBD1 (6 bases). This CDR3 is built from 14 residues. V was cut by 7 bases and J by 4 bases, with 16 bases left in between. The germline V gene encodes CDR1 MNHEY and CDR2 SMNVEV (reference sequence). The DNA of the CDR3 is TGTGCCAGCACCCAACCGGGGGGCGGCTATGGCTACACCTTC. Translation gives CASTQPGGGYGYTF.

The chain's CDR3 is CASSLGTGWDEQFF. CDR3 sequence (DNA): TGTGCCAGCAGCTTGGGGACGGGGTGGGATGAGCAGTTCTTC. The chain is built from TRBV5-4 and TRBJ2-1; D might be TRBD2 (5 bases). Germline CDR1 and CDR2: SGHNT and YYREEE (reference sequence). The CDR3 extends over 14 amino acids. V gave up 0 bases and J gave up 8 bases, with 12 bases separating them.

The chain uses TRBV7-9 and TRBJ2-1; D is unresolved. The CDR3 has 13 amino acids. Trimming left V 3 bases short and J 8 bases short, with 11 bases between. Germline V CDR1 and CDR2: SEHNR, FQNEAQ (reference sequence). For the CDR3, the DNA is TGTGCCAGCAGCTTTCGTGTTTCTGATGAGCAGTTCTTC. Translating it yields CASSFRVSDEQFF.

V usage is TRBV18 and J usage is TRBJ1-5, with 7 bases aligning to TRBD1. Per the germline V gene, CDR1 is KGHSH and CDR2 is LQKENI. The CDR3 is 15 amino acids. V was pared by 6 bases and J by 3 bases, with 8 bases of the junction left unmatched. This chain's CDR3 is CASSTSTGFNQPQHF. The CDR3 DNA sequence: TGTGCCAGCTCTACCTCGACAGGGTTCAATCAGCCCCAGCATTTT.

The V call is TRBV9, the J call TRBJ1-2; no clear D gene. The germline V and J ends were trimmed by 2 bases and 4 bases, with 12 bases remaining between them. The germline CDR1 and CDR2 sequences are SGDLS and YYNGEE. This CDR3 is 14 amino acids long. DNA for the CDR3: TGTGCCAGCAGCGTGGTTTCAGGTAGCTATGGCTACACCTTC. Its protein product is CASSVVSGSYGYTF.

The count of this clone is one. V is TRBV27 and J is TRBJ1-5; D is possibly TRBD1 (5 bases). CDR1 and CDR2 from the germline V gene are MNHEY and SMNVEV (reference sequence). Between the trimmed V and J ends, which lost 5 bases and 5 bases, there was a span of 13 bases. This CDR3 comprises 14 residues. CDR3 sequence reads: CASSPQGGHQPQHF. CDR3 DNA sequence: TGTGCCAGCAGTCCCCAGGGTGGCCATCAGCCCCAGCATTTT.